This TCR beta chain is from a study of blood T cell repertoires in COVID-19. Study summary: Acute and convalescent COVID-19 samples came from the United States, Italy and Spain. PBMCs, B-cell-depleted T cells, or T cells provided the cDNA or gDNA that made up the material.

The V segment lost 11 bases and the J segment 7 bases; nucleotides outside the gene matches: 10. Germline V lookup: CDR1 MNHNY, CDR2 SVGAGI (reference sequence). The CDR3 is made up of 12 amino acids. Original data processing: It was from reference gene primer amplification that nucleated cell counts were estimated. The protocol was immunoSEQ multiplex PCR, while the TCRdb copy is restricted to in-frame clones and leaves out a portion. The DNA gave D and trimming, while V, J and clone size come from that table. This table has under 350,000 clones, roughly 85% appearing once. The gene calls are TRBV6-6 and TRBJ2-5; 7 bases agree with TRBD2. Sequencing used peripheral blood. The clonotype originates from a woman in her seventies with acute or convalescent COVID-19. DNA of the CDR3: TGTGCCGGCACGACTAGCCCCCCGACCCAGTACTTC. The encoded protein is CAGTTSPPTQYF.